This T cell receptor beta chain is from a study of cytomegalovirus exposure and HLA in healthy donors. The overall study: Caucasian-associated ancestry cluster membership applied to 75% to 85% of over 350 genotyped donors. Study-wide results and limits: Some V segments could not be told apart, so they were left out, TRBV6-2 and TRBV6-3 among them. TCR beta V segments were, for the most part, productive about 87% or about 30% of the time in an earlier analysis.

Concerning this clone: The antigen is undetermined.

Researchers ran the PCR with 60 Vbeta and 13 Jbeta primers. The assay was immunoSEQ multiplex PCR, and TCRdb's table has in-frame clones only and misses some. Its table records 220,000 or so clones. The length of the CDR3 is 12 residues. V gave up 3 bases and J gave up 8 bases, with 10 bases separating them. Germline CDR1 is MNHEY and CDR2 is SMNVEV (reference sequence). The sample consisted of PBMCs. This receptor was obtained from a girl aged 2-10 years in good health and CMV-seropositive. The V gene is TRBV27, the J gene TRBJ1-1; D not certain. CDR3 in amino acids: CASSLAGSEAFF. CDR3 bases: TGTGCCAGCAGTTTGGCGGGGTCGGAAGCTTTCTTT.